The 8 T cell receptor beta chains below all came from one sample that was sequenced in a study of blood T cell repertoires in COVID-19. The protocol was immunoSEQ multiplex PCR, while the TCRdb copy is restricted to in-frame clones and leaves out a portion. The sample has tens of thousands of clones; around 85% are singletons. Sequencing input: peripheral blood. Source of these receptors: a human donor with active COVID-19. The donor label of this sample is uncertain.

This sequence joins TRBV4-3 and TRBJ2-1; D gene ambiguous. Per germline, CDR1 LGHNA and CDR2 YSLEER. V dropped 0 bases and J dropped 0 bases, with 9 bases sitting between them. The CDR3 totals 16 residues. CDR3 loop: CASSQEVASSYNEQFF. CDR3 bases: TGCGCCAGCAGCCAAGAGGTCGCCAGCTCCTACAATGAGCAGTTCTTC.

This sequence joins TRBV4-1 and TRBJ2-7; no clear D gene. Germline V gives CDR1 MGHRA, CDR2 YSYEKL. The V gene lost 1 base and the J gene lost 3 bases, with 7 bases spanning the gap. The CDR3 sequence is 13 residues long. For the CDR3, the DNA is TGCGCCAGCAGCCAAGGAACCAGCTACGAGCAGTACTTC. Translated: CASSQGTSYEQYF.

The V and J genes are TRBV25-1 and TRBJ1-2, with 12 bases matching TRBD1. This CDR3 spans 14 amino acids. The germline CDR1 and CDR2 sequences are MGHDK and SYGVNS. V gave up 7 bases and J gave up 7 bases; unmatched junction bases: 7. The CDR3 reads CASTPGQGAFGYTF. CDR3 nucleotides: TGTGCCAGCACCCCGGGACAGGGGGCGTTTGGCTACACCTTC.

This rearrangement joins TRBV14 to TRBJ2-1; no definite D call. Germline V gene lookup returns CDR1 SGHDN and CDR2 FVKESK. V was clipped by 2 bases and J by 2 bases, with 10 bases between them. The CDR3 is made up of 15 amino acids. In DNA, the CDR3 is TGTGCCAGCAGCCAAACCCAAGGAGCCTACAATGAGCAGTTCTTC. Translation gives CASSQTQGAYNEQFF.

The J gene is TRBJ2-7, the V gene TRBV5-4; 9 nucleotides agree with TRBD1. CDR3 length: 15 amino acids. CDR1 SGHNT and CDR2 YYREEE come from the germline V gene (reference sequence). With 4 bases clipped from V and 3 bases from J, the junction kept 8 bases outside the gene matches. CDR3 loop: CASSASPGQGYEQYF. The CDR3 DNA reads TGTGCCAGCAGCGCCTCCCCGGGACAGGGCTACGAGCAGTACTTC.

The rearrangement joins TRBV10-3 to TRBJ1-1, with TRBD1 as a possible D gene (6 bases). Germline values: CDR1 ENHRY, CDR2 SYGVKD. Deletions cut 6 bases from V and 5 bases from J, with 10 bases between. The CDR3 length is 12 residues. The CDR3 is CAIRTGWTEAFF. The CDR3 bases are TGTGCCATCAGGACAGGTTGGACTGAAGCTTTCTTT.

CDR3 protein: CASSGTGEVGYTF. In DNA form, the CDR3 reads TGTGCCAGCAGTGGGACAGGGGAGGTCGGCTACACCTTC. The chain uses TRBV2 and TRBJ1-2, with 9 nucleotides matching TRBD1. CDR3 size: 13 residues. Germline trimming cut 4 bases from V and 8 bases from J; bases unmatched to any gene: 5. The V gene's germline CDR1 is SNHLY and CDR2 FYNNEI.

This chain joins TRBV6-2 or TRBV6-3 and TRBJ2-7; 9 positions match TRBD2. The V gene end was trimmed by 1 base and the J gene end by 3 bases; junction bases not matched to a gene: 10. The CDR3 runs 17 residues. Germline V gene lookup returns CDR1 MNHEY and CDR2 SVGEGT. The CDR3 reads CASSYWPAGGSHYEQYF. CDR3 sequence (DNA): TGTGCCAGCAGTTACTGGCCAGCGGGAGGATCCCACTACGAGCAGTACTTC.